One and the same sample provided the 27 T cell receptor beta chains below, sequenced in a study of blood T cells in healthy people across ages. Alongside a J-beta primer mix, a sample-barcoded 5' primer served in a second PCR lasting about 7 to 12 cycles. Each CDR3 protein gets one entry after TCRdb re-called the 5' RACE reads with MiXCR. Here the sample spans some 930,000 distinct CDR3 sequences, just under 30% being singletons. Another study also made use of these data, one on T cells of mothers and their children.

Sequencing was carried out using blood. The source of these receptors is a woman in her thirties or forties in good health.

Points on this clonotype: It may be a read error: a sequence one base away is much more abundant. The V gene is TRBV28, the J gene TRBJ2-4, with TRBD1 matching over 8 bases. The end of the DNA is better explained by TRBJ2-7, so the J call may be wrong. This CDR3 is 15 amino acids long. Germline V gene sequence: CDR1 MDHEN, CDR2 SYDVKM. CDR3 sequence: CTSSELQGGSGEQYF. In DNA, the CDR3 is TGTACCAGCAGCGAACTACAGGGGGGATCGGGCGAGCAGTACTTC.

This clonotype has ten or more counts. The chain recombines TRBV24-1 with TRBJ2-7; 8 positions agree with TRBD1. The ends lost 3 bases at V and 1 base at J; junction bases unmatched: 4. The CDR3 is 15 amino acids. The V gene's germline CDR1 is KGHDR and CDR2 SFDVKD. CDR3 DNA: TGTGCCACCAGTGATACCGGGACAGGTTCCTACGAGCAGTACTTC. The encoded protein is CATSDTGTGSYEQYF.

V is TRBV9 and J is TRBJ2-3; 14 nucleotides line up with TRBD2. The J segment lost 0 bases and the V segment lost 7 bases, leaving 1 base of the junction unmatched. Germline values: CDR1 SGDLS, CDR2 YYNGEE. The CDR3 has 15 amino acids. The CDR3 region is CASGLAGGSTDTQYF. The CDR3 nucleotides are TGTGCCAGCGGACTAGCGGGGGGAAGCACAGATACGCAGTATTTT.

The chain recombines TRBV7-9 with TRBJ2-5; no definite D call. The V end was cut by 5 bases, the J end by 2 bases, with 15 bases between. This CDR3 is 15 amino acids long. CDR1 is SEHNR, CDR2 FQNEAQ, per germline (reference sequence). This chain's CDR3 is CASSPTGGNQETQYF. The CDR3 bases are TGTGCCAGCAGCCCCACTGGCGGAAATCAAGAGACCCAGTACTTC.

This clonotype appeared many times. V gene TRBV7-9 combines with J gene TRBJ2-7, with 8 nucleotides matching TRBD2. The CDR3 sequence is 18 residues long. V shed 2 bases and J 2 bases; nucleotides not matched to a gene: 14. Germline values: CDR1 SEHNR, CDR2 FQNEAQ (reference sequence). CDR3 DNA: TGTGCCAGCAGCTTATGGCGGGGGGACTATTCAACACCCTACGAGCAGTACTTC. It specifies CASSLWRGDYSTPYEQYF.

The V call is TRBV20-1, the J call TRBJ1-5; TRBD1 matches 8 bases. The trim removed 6 bases at V and 5 bases at J, leaving 3 bases unmatched. Per germline, CDR1 DFQATT and CDR2 SNEGSKA (reference sequence). The CDR3 is 12 residues long. In nucleotides, the CDR3 is TGCAGTGCCGGACAGGGATATCAGCCCCAGCATTTT. Translated, it gives CSAGQGYQPQHF.

The table lists this clonotype with a few counts. The chain employs TRBV9 and TRBJ1-6; no clear D. Germline V lookup: CDR1 SGDLS, CDR2 YYNGEE. Trimming removed 3 bases at V and 8 bases at J, with 6 bases between. The CDR3 is made up of 12 amino acids. The CDR3 DNA sequence: TGTGCCAGCAGCGCGGTTGATTCACCCCTCCACTTT. Protein: CASSAVDSPLHF.

A word on this clonotype: A much larger clone differs from this one at a single base, so this may be a read error. The V gene is TRBV7-2, the J gene TRBJ2-5; weak D call: TRBD2 (6 bases). The CDR3 contains 15 residues. In germline, CDR1 is SGHTA, CDR2 FQGNSA. CDR3 nucleotides: TGTGTCAGCAGCGCGCGGGGATACTACCAAGAGACCCAGTACTTC. It is translated as CVSSARGYYQETQYF.

The V gene is TRBV3-1, the J gene TRBJ2-7, with D uncertain. V lost 0 bases and J lost 1, with 10 bases in between. Germline V gene data show CDR1 as LGHDT and CDR2 as YNNKEL (reference sequence). The CDR3 spans 15 residues. The CDR3 region is CASSQDRRASYEQYF. The CDR3 nucleotides read TGTGCCAGCAGCCAAGATCGTCGCGCGTCCTACGAGCAGTACTTC.

This clonotype appeared a few times. The chain is built from TRBV5-1 and TRBJ1-2; TRBD1 aligns across 7 bases. V shed 3 bases and J 8 bases; nucleotides not matched to a gene: 16. Germline V gene sequence: CDR1 SGHRS, CDR2 YFSETQ. The CDR3 is 16 residues long. The CDR3 DNA reads TGCGCCAGCAGCTCCTCCGGACGGGGCCAGGGGGGCGGCTACACCTTC. This codes for CASSSSGRGQGGGYTF.

This chain uses TRBV4-1 with TRBJ1-1; possibly TRBD1 for D (5 bases). The CDR3 has 16 residues. Germline V gene lookup returns CDR1 MGHRA and CDR2 YSYEKL. The V end lost 4 bases, the J end lost 1 base, and 16 bases lay between the germline ends. The CDR3 DNA sequence: TGCGCCAGCAGCCGACCCCCCGGGACGGGGAACACTGAAGCTTTCTTT. It specifies CASSRPPGTGNTEAFF.

This clonotype has only a few counts. The rearrangement joins TRBV7-9 to TRBJ2-7, with TRBD1 identical over 9 bases. The CDR3 is 15 residues long. Germline CDR1 is SEHNR and CDR2 is FQNEAQ (reference sequence). The V segment lost 5 bases and the J segment 4 bases; nucleotides outside the gene matches: 9. Here the CDR3 DNA reads TGTGCCAGCAGCCCTGGGACAGGGCAATTGTACGAGCAGTACTTC. Protein product: CASSPGTGQLYEQYF.

The chain employs TRBV6-6 and TRBJ2-3; 8 nucleotides match TRBD2. J gave up 1 base and V 8 bases, and 8 bases lay outside the gene matches. The CDR3 totals 15 residues. CDR1 is MNHNY and CDR2 is SVGAGI in the germline V gene (reference sequence). CDR3 amino acids: CASLKVSGGTDTQYF. CDR3 nucleotide sequence: TGTGCCAGCCTGAAGGTTAGCGGGGGCACAGATACGCAGTATTTT.

Comments on this clonotype: A much larger clone differs from this one at a single base, so this may be a read error. The rearrangement uses TRBV6-6 and TRBJ2-1, with TRBD2 matching over 9 bases. Germline V lookup: CDR1 MNHNY, CDR2 SVGAGI (reference sequence). V gave up 6 bases and J gave up 7 bases; unmatched junction bases: 7. The CDR3 consists of 14 residues. The CDR3 sequence is CASRPRTSVNEQFF. The CDR3 DNA reads as TGTGCCAGCAGACCCAGGACTAGCGTTAATGAGCAGTTCTTC.

V gene TRBV11-2 combines with J gene TRBJ2-7, with TRBD2 identical over 9 bases. V trimming: 7 bases; J trimming: 7 bases; junction bases outside the gene matches: 5. CDR1 SGHAT and CDR2 FQNNGV come from the germline V gene. The CDR3 covers 12 residues. CDR3 DNA sequence: TGTGCCAGCACTAGCGGGGTCTCTGAGCAGTACTTC. Translation gives CASTSGVSEQYF.

The chain combines TRBV19 with TRBJ2-3; 7 bases line up with TRBD1. The V and J ends lost 5 bases and 1 base, in that order; junction bases with no gene match: 12. The CDR3 totals 17 residues. The germline gives CDR1 LNHDA, CDR2 SQIVND (reference sequence). The chain's CDR3 is CASSRHLDRLGTDTQYF. CDR3 sequence (DNA): TGTGCCAGTAGTCGCCATTTGGACAGGTTGGGCACAGATACGCAGTATTTT.

The V and J genes are TRBV5-1 and TRBJ2-3; D call uncertain. V was clipped by 0 bases and J by 9 bases, with 17 bases between them. The CDR3 length is 15 residues. Germline assignment: CDR1 SGHRS and CDR2 YFSETQ. CDR3 nucleotide sequence: TGCGCCAGCAGCTTGGGGCCCGGACGGACGCCCACGCAGTATTTT. Amino acid sequence: CASSLGPGRTPTQYF.

In this sample, this clonotype turned up many times. V gene TRBV29-1 combines with J gene TRBJ1-4, with 8 nucleotides matching TRBD1. The CDR3 consists of 14 residues. The junction had 7 bases not matched to a gene; V was cut back by 3 bases and J by 7 bases. Germline assignment: CDR1 SQVTM and CDR2 ANQGSEA. CDR3 loop: CSVDPTGGGEKLFF. As DNA, the CDR3 is TGCAGCGTTGATCCTACAGGGGGAGGTGAAAAACTGTTTTTT.

This rearrangement joins TRBV7-2 to TRBJ2-3; 7 nucleotides line up with TRBD1. This CDR3 comprises 17 residues. Per germline, CDR1 SGHTA and CDR2 FQGNSA. Losses at the gene ends were 6 bases for V and 2 bases for J; bases not matched to a gene: 14. CDR3 amino acids: CASSSRQGRGFTDTQYF. The DNA of the CDR3 is TGTGCCAGCAGTTCCAGACAGGGAAGAGGGTTCACAGATACGCAGTATTTT. The complete variable domain, with remaining parts taken from reference TRBV7-2 and TRBJ2-3, reads GAGVSQSPSNKVTEKGKDVELRCDPISGHTALYWYRQSLGQGLEFLIYFQGNSAPDKSGLPSDRFSAERTGGSVSTLTIQRTQQEDSAVYLCASSSRQGRGFTDTQYFGPGTRLTVL.

The V gene is TRBV12-3 or TRBV12-4, the J gene TRBJ1-1; D call uncertain. Trimming pared 11 bases from V and 1 base from J, leaving 20 bases between. The CDR3 is 15 amino acids. CDR3 protein: CAGYGGVSGNTEAFF. The DNA of the CDR3 is TGTGCCGGCTATGGCGGAGTCAGTGGGAACACTGAAGCTTTCTTT.

The chain links TRBV3-1 to TRBJ1-2; D unresolved. CDR3 length equals 16 residues. V lost 0 bases, J lost 4 bases, and 15 bases lay in between. Germline loops: CDR1 LGHDT, CDR2 YNNKEL (reference sequence). DNA of the CDR3: TGTGCCAGCAGCCAAGACTCGGTGGCCAGGACCTATGGCTACACCTTC. Translation: CASSQDSVARTYGYTF. The full variable domain, in which reference TRBV3-1 and TRBJ1-2 provide the parts outside the CDR3, is DTAVSQTPKYLVTQMGNDKSIKCEQNLGHDTMYWYKQDSKKFLKIMFSYNNKELIINETVPNRFSPKSPDKAHLNLHINSLELGDSAVYFCASSQDSVARTYGYTFGSGTRLTVV.

The chain joins TRBV7-8 to TRBJ1-2; possible D gene TRBD1, 5 bases. From germline, CDR1 is SGHVS and CDR2 FQNEAQ. Trimming pared 0 bases from V and 10 bases from J, leaving 15 bases between. This CDR3 spans 14 amino acids. CDR3 amino acids: CASSLARAGKVYTF. In DNA form, the CDR3 reads TGTGCCAGCAGCTTAGCGAGGGCAGGGAAAGTCTACACCTTC.

The V gene is TRBV7-9, the J gene TRBJ1-2, with 9 bases fitting TRBD1. V shed 0 bases, J shed 1 base, and the junction held 9 bases outside the gene matches. The germline V gene has CDR1 SEHNR and CDR2 FQNEAQ (reference sequence). CDR3 length: 18 residues. The CDR3 sequence: CASSLAGQGRKGNYGYTF. The DNA of the CDR3 is TGTGCCAGCAGCTTAGCGGGACAGGGAAGGAAGGGTAACTATGGCTACACCTTC. The full variable domain, rest sourced from reference TRBV7-9 and TRBJ1-2, is DTGVSQNPRHKITKRGQNVTFRCDPISEHNRLYWYRQTLGQGPEFLTYFQNEAQLEKSRLLSDRFSAERPKGSFSTLEIQRTEQGDSAMYLCASSLAGQGRKGNYGYTFGSGTRLTVV.

The chain employs TRBV29-1 and TRBJ2-2; no clear D. Trimming removed 6 bases at V and 7 bases at J, with 6 bases between. Germline V gene data show CDR1 as SQVTM and CDR2 as ANQGSEA. The CDR3 runs to 10 residues. The CDR3 DNA follows: TGCAGCGTCCGAGACGGGGAGCTGTTTTTT. Encoded protein: CSVRDGELFF.

V usage is TRBV19 and J usage is TRBJ1-4; D not certain. V was shortened by 0 bases and J by 8 bases, with 7 bases between the two germline ends. The CDR3 is 13 amino acids. Germline V gene data show CDR1 as LNHDA and CDR2 as SQIVND (reference sequence). The CDR3 is CASSIDRREKLFF. The CDR3 DNA sequence: TGTGCCAGTAGTATAGATCGCCGGGAAAAACTGTTTTTT. The full variable domain, rest sourced from reference TRBV19 and TRBJ1-4, is DGGITQSPKYLFRKEGQNVTLSCEQNLNHDAMYWYRQDPGQGLRLIYYSQIVNDFQKGDIAEGYSVSREKKESFPLTVTSAQKNPTAFYLCASSIDRREKLFFGSGTQLSVL.

This rearrangement joins TRBV7-9 to TRBJ2-1; 7 bases agree with TRBD1. Trimming at V came to 2 bases and at J to 4 bases, leaving 11 bases not matched to a gene. This CDR3 is built from 17 residues. Germline V gene data show CDR1 as SEHNR and CDR2 as FQNEAQ (reference sequence). CDR3 amino acids: CASSLRPPGTAYNEQFF. CDR3 coding DNA: TGTGCCAGCAGCTTAAGGCCCCCCGGGACAGCATACAATGAGCAGTTCTTC.

V and J are TRBV29-1 and TRBJ2-7; possible D gene TRBD1, 6 bases. The CDR3 length is 13 residues. V lost 4 bases to trimming and J lost 1 base, with 11 bases between them. The germline CDR1 and CDR2 sequences are SQVTM and ANQGSEA. The CDR3 region is CSVVEGQSYEQYF. As DNA, the CDR3 is TGCAGCGTTGTAGAAGGACAGTCCTACGAGCAGTACTTC.